The 4 T cell receptor beta chains below were found in one sample sequenced in a study of cytomegalovirus exposure and HLA in healthy donors. Some clones are missing from TCRdb's copy, which holds only in-frame ones; the method was immunoSEQ multiplex PCR. The repertoire consists of about 240,000 clones, with around 87% occurring once and the leading ten covering around 1.2%. Sequenced: PBMCs. Every receptor here comes from a woman aged 30 to 39 in good health and CMV-seropositive.

This clone has a handful of counts. J is TRBJ2-2 and V is TRBV4-1, with TRBD1 identical over 7 bases. The CDR3 consists of 16 residues. Germline V lookup: CDR1 MGHRA, CDR2 YSYEKL. V lost 3 bases and J lost 0; bases outside the gene matches: 4. The CDR3 bases are TGCGCCAGCAGCCACGGTGGGACAGCGAACACCGGGGAGCTGTTTTTT. This sequence encodes CASSHGGTANTGELFF.

This chain connects TRBV11-3 to TRBJ2-3, with 9 bases matching TRBD2. After removal of 1 base from V and 2 bases from J, the junction contained 10 bases not matched to a gene. Germline V CDR1 and CDR2: SGHNT, YENEEA. The CDR3 has 18 amino acids. In nucleotides, the CDR3 is TGTGCCAGCAGCTTAGGGGCGGTAGCGGGAGCAAACACAGATACGCAGTATTTT. This gives the protein CASSLGAVAGANTDTQYF.

This sequence joins TRBV27 and TRBJ2-1, with 12 positions matching TRBD2. The CDR3 is 17 residues long. Germline V CDR1 and CDR2: MNHEY, SMNVEV (reference sequence). J was trimmed by 4 bases and V by 6 bases; bases with no gene match: 10. CDR3 residues: CASSHNPGLAGYNEQFF. The CDR3 DNA follows: TGTGCCAGCAGCCATAACCCGGGACTAGCGGGTTACAATGAGCAGTTCTTC.

CDR3 in DNA: TGTGCCAGCAGTTTGTCGGGGAACCGCCACAATGAGCAGTTCTTC. Its protein is CASSLSGNRHNEQFF. V and J are TRBV28 and TRBJ2-1; D might be TRBD2 (5 bases). V dropped 3 bases and J dropped 5 bases, with 14 bases sitting between them. CDR1 is MDHEN and CDR2 is SYDVKM in the germline V gene. The CDR3 contains 15 residues.